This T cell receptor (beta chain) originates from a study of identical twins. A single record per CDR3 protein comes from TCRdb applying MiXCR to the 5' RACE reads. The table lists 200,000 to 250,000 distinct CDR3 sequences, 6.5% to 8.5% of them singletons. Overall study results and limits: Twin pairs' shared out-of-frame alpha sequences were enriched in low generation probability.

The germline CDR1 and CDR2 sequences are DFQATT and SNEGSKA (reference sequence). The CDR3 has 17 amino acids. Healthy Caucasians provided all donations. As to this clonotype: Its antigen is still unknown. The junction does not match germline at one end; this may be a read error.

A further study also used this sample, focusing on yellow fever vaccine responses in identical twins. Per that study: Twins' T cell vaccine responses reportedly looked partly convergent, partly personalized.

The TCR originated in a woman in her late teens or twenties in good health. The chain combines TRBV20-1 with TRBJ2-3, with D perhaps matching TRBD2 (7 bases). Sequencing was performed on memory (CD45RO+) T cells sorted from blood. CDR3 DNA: TGCTGTGCTGGCGATCCGAACGCCGGGGGGCGGAGAGATACGCAGTATTTT. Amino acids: CCAGDPNAGGRRDTQYF.